What follows are 4 T cell receptor beta chains derived from one specimen sequenced in a study of blood T cell repertoires in COVID-19. TCRdb's copy holds only in-frame clones and misses some; the assay was immunoSEQ multiplex PCR. The data hold roughly 50,000 clones, with 85% to 90% observed a single time. The sample taken for sequencing was peripheral blood. The receptors stem from a human donor in a cohort sampled during active COVID-19.

The chain uses TRBV9 and TRBJ1-4, with a weak D call TRBD1 (6 bases). Germline assignment: CDR1 SGDLS and CDR2 YYNGEE. The CDR3 has 14 amino acids. V lost 1 base, J lost 7 bases, and 11 bases lay in between. DNA for the CDR3: TGTGCCAGCAGCGTAAACAGGGATGGTGAAAAACTGTTTTTT. Amino acids: CASSVNRDGEKLFF.

The chain couples TRBV6-1 to TRBJ2-5; 7 bases map to TRBD1. The length of the CDR3 is 16 residues. V lost 1 base, J lost 5 bases, and 10 bases stayed unmatched. Germline values: CDR1 MNHNS, CDR2 SASEGT. CDR3 sequence (DNA): TGTGCCAGCAGTGAAGGAGTAGGGGGCCGGGGCGAGACCCAGTACTTC. Its translation is CASSEGVGGRGETQYF.

V and J are TRBV21-1 and TRBJ2-1; the D call TRBD2 from the table was never checked on the DNA. TRBV21-1 has pseudogene status. The CDR3 consists of 17 residues. The CDR3 loop reads CASSDPSGRSSYNEQFF. As DNA, the CDR3 is TGTGCCAGCAGCGACCCTAGCGGGAGAAGCTCCTACAATGAGCAGTTCTTC.

The V call is TRBV19, the J call TRBJ2-3; 7 bases align to TRBD2. This CDR3 comprises 16 residues. CDR1 and CDR2 from the germline V gene are LNHDA and SQIVND (reference sequence). Losses at the gene ends were 3 bases for V and 6 bases for J; bases not matched to a gene: 12. CDR3 in amino acids: CASSIKFQGGVDTQYF. The CDR3 coding sequence is TGTGCCAGTAGTATTAAATTTCAGGGAGGGGTTGATACGCAGTATTTT. The variable domain in full, with the rest retrieved from reference TRBV19 and TRBJ2-3, is DGGITQSPKYLFRKEGQNVTLSCEQNLNHDAMYWYRQDPGQGLRLIYYSQIVNDFQKGDIAEGYSVSREKKESFPLTVTSAQKNPTAFYLCASSIKFQGGVDTQYFGPGTRLTVL.